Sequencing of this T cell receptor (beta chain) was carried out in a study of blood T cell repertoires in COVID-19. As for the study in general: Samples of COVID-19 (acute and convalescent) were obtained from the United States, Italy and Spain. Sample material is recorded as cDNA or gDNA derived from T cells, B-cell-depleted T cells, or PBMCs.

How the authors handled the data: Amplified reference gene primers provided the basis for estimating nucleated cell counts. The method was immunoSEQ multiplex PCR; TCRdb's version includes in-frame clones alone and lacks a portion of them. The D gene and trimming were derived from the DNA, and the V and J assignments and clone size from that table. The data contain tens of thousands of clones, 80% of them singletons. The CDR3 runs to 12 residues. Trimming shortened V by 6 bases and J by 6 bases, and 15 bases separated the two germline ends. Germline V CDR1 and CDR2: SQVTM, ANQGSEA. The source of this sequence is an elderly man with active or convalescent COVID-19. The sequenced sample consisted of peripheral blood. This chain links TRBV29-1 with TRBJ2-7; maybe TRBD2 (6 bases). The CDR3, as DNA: TGCAGCGTCGTTGTGACGGGGGTCGAGCAGTACTTC. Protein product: CSVVVTGVEQYF.